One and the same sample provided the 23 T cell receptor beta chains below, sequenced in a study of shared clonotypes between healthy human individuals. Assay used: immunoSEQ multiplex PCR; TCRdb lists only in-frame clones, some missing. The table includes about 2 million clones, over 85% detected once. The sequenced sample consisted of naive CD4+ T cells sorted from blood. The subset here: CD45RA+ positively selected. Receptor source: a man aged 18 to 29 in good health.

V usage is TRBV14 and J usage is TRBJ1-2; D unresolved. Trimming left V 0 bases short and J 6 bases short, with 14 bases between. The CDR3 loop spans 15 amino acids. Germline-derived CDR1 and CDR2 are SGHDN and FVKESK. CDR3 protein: CASSQDGEPWNGYTF. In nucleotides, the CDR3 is TGTGCCAGCAGCCAAGATGGGGAACCTTGGAATGGCTACACCTTC.

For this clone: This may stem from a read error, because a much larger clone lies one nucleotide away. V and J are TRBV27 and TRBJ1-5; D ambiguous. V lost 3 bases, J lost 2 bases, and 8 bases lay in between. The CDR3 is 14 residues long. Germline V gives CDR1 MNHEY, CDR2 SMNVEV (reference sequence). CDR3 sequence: CASSFGQGNQPQHF. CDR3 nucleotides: TGTGCCAGCAGTTTCGGGCAGGGCAATCAGCCCCAGCATTTT.

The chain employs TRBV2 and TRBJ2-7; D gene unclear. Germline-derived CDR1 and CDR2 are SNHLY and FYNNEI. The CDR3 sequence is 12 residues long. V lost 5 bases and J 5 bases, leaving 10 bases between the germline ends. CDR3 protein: CASSLSANEQYF. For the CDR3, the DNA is TGTGCCAGCAGTTTAAGTGCCAACGAGCAGTACTTC. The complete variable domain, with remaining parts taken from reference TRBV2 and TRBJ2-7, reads EPEVTQTPSHQVTQMGQEVILRCVPISNHLYFYWYRQILGQKVEFLVSFYNNEISEKSEIFDDQFSVERPDGSNFTLKIRSTKLEDSAMYFCASSLSANEQYFGPGTRLTVT.

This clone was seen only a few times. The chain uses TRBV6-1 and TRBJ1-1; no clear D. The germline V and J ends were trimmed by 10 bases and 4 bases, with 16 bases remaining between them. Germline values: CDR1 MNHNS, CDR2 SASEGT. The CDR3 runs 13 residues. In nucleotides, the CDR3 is TGTGCCATCTCGTGGGTACTGAGCACTGAAGCTTTCTTT. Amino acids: CAISWVLSTEAFF.

The CDR3 protein is CASSVAGSNYEQYF. The DNA of the CDR3 is TGTGCCAGCAGCGTAGCTGGCAGTAACTACGAGCAGTACTTC. The V gene is TRBV9, the J gene TRBJ2-7; no reliable D call. V lost 0 bases, J lost 3 bases, and 10 bases lay in between. CDR1 SGDLS and CDR2 YYNGEE come from the germline V gene. This CDR3 has 14 amino acids.

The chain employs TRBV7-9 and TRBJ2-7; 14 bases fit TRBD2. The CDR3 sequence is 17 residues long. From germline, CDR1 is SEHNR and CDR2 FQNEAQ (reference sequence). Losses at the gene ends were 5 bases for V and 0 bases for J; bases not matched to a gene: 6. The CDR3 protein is CASSQTSGGARSYEQYF. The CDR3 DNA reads TGTGCCAGCAGCCAGACTAGCGGGGGGGCCCGCTCCTACGAGCAGTACTTC.

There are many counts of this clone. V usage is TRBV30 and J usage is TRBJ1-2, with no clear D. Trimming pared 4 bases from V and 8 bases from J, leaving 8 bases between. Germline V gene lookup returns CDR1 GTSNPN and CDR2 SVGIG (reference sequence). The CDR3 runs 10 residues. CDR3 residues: CAWKAAGYTF. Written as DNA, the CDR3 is TGTGCCTGGAAGGCCGCGGGCTACACCTTC.

CDR3 protein: CSVDPAPSSYNEQFF. The CDR3 nucleotides are TGCAGCGTTGACCCAGCGCCTAGCTCCTACAATGAGCAGTTCTTC. The chain recombines TRBV29-1 with TRBJ2-1; the D is unclear. Trimming stripped 3 bases from V and 0 bases from J, with 12 bases between. The germline CDR1 and CDR2 sequences are SQVTM and ANQGSEA. The CDR3 loop spans 15 amino acids.

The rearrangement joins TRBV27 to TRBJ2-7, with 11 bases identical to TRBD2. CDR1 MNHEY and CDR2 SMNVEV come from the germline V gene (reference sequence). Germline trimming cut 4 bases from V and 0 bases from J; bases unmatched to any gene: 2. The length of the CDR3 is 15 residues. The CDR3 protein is CASSYGLAGSYEQYF. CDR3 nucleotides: TGTGCCAGCAGTTACGGACTAGCGGGCTCCTACGAGCAGTACTTC.

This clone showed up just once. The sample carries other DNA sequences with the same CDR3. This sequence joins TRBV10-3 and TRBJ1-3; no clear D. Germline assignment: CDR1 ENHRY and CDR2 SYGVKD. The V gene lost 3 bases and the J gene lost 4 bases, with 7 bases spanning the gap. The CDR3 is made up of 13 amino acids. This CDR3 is CAISDLSGNTIYF. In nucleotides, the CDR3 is TGTGCCATCAGTGATCTGTCGGGAAACACCATATATTTT.

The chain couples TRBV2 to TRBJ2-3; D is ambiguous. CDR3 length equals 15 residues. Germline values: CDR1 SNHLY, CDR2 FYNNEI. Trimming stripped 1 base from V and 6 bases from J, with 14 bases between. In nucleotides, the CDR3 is TGTGCCAGCAGTGAAGAAAGTCCTGCACATGATACGCAGTATTTT. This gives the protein CASSEESPAHDTQYF.

The CDR3 bases are TGTGCCAGCAGCTTTATAGGTCTAGCGCTTAACAATGAGCAGTTCTTC. This sequence encodes CASSFIGLALNNEQFF. The chain couples TRBV5-4 to TRBJ2-1, with a tentative D call TRBD2 (6 bases). CDR1 and CDR2 from the germline V gene are SGHNT and YYREEE (reference sequence). This CDR3 spans 16 amino acids. Trimming removed 2 bases at V and 5 bases at J, with 17 bases between.

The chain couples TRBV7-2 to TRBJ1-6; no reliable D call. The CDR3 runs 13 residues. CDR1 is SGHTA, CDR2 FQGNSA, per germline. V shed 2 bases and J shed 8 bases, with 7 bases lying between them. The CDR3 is CASSLIRDSPLHF. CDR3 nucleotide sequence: TGTGCCAGCAGCTTAATAAGGGATTCACCCCTCCACTTT.

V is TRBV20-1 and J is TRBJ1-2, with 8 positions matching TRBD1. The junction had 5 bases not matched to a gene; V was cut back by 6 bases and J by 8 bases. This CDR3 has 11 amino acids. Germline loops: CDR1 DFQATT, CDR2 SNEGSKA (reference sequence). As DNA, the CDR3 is TGCAGTGCGATACAGGGGGGAGGCTACACCTTC. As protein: CSAIQGGGYTF.

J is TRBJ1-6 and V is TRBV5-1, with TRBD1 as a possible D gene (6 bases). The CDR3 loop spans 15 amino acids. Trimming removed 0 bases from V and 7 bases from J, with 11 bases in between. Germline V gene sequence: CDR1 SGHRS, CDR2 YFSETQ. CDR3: CASSLEGGPNSPLHF. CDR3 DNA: TGCGCCAGCAGCTTGGAGGGGGGACCCAATTCACCCCTCCACTTT.

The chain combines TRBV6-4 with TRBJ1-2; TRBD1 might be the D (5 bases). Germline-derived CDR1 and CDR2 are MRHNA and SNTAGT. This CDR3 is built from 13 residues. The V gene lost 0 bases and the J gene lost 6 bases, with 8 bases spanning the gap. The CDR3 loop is CASSDSWGHGYTF. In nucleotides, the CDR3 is TGTGCCAGCAGTGACTCGTGGGGCCATGGCTACACCTTC.

CDR3 loop: CASSLGGLKEQFF. The CDR3 nucleotides are TGTGCCAGCAGCTTGGGTGGACTAAAGGAGCAGTTCTTC. This rearrangement joins TRBV11-3 to TRBJ2-1, with TRBD2 as a possible D gene (6 bases). Trimming cost V 3 bases and J 10 bases, with 13 bases left between them. Germline assignment: CDR1 SGHNT and CDR2 YENEEA. The CDR3 runs 13 residues.

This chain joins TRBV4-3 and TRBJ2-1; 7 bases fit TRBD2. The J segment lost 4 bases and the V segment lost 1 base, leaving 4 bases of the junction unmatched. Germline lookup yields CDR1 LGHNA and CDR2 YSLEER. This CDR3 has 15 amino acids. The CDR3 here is CASSQGAGPYNEQFF. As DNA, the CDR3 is TGCGCCAGCAGCCAAGGAGCGGGACCATACAATGAGCAGTTCTTC.

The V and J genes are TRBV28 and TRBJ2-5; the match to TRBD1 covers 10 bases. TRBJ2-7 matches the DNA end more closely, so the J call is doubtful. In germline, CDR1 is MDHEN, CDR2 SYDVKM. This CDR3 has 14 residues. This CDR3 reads CASSRDRGRYEQYF. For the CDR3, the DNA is TGTGCCAGCAGTCGGGACAGGGGACGGTACGAGCAGTACTTC.

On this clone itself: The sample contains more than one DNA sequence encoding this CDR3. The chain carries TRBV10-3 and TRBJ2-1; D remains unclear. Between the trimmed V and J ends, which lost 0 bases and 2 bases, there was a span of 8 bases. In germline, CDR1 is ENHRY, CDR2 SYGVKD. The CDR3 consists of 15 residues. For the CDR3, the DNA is TGTGCCATCAGTGAGTCTAGGGAAGCCTACAATGAGCAGTTCTTC. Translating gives CAISESREAYNEQFF.

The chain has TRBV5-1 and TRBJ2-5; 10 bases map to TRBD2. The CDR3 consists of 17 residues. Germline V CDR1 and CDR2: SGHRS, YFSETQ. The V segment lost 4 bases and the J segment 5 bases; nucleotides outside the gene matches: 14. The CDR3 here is CASSPRMGAGGPETQYF. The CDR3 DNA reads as TGCGCCAGCAGCCCGAGGATGGGAGCGGGAGGGCCGGAGACCCAGTACTTC.

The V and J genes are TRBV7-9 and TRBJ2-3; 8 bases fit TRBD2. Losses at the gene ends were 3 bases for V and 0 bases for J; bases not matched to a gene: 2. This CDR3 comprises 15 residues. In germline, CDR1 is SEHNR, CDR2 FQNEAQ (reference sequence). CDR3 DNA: TGTGCCAGCAGCTTCACTAGCGGAAGCACAGATACGCAGTATTTT. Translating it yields CASSFTSGSTDTQYF.

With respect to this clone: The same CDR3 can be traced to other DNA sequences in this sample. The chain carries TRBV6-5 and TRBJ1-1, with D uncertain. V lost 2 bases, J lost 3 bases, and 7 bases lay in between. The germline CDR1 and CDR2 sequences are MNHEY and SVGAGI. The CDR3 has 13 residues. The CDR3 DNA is TGTGCCAGCAGTTACCGGGCATACACTGAAGCTTTCTTT. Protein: CASSYRAYTEAFF.